This passage covers 18 T cell receptor beta chains from one sample sequenced in a study of cytotoxic CD8 clonotypes in ibrutinib-treated CLL. TCRdb's copy holds only in-frame clones and misses some; the assay was immunoSEQ multiplex PCR. This sample has around 140,000 clones; more than 75% occur once, and the top ten carry approximately 5.1%. The source material was PBMCs, sampled after 24 months of ibrutinib treatment. All receptors derive from a human donor with chronic lymphocytic leukemia.

The chain couples TRBV10-2 to TRBJ2-4; 7 nucleotides match TRBD1. Trimming at V came to 6 bases and at J to 5 bases, leaving 4 bases not matched to a gene. The CDR3 consists of 13 residues. Germline-derived CDR1 and CDR2 are WSHSY and SAAADI. The CDR3: CASRDRWQNIQYF. In DNA form, the CDR3 reads TGCGCCAGCAGGGACAGGTGGCAAAACATTCAGTACTTC.

The chain recombines TRBV5-1 with TRBJ2-7; D is uncertain. Germline V lookup: CDR1 SGHRS, CDR2 YFSETQ. This CDR3 is 14 amino acids long. V was cut by 4 bases and J by 4 bases, with 15 bases left in between. DNA of the CDR3: TGCGCCAGCAGCCTGCACGTGCCCGGGTACGAGCAGTACTTC. Protein: CASSLHVPGYEQYF.

For this clone: At one boundary the junction diverges from the germline segment, which might be a read error. This rearrangement joins TRBV27 to TRBJ2-6; D is possibly TRBD1 or TRBD2 (6 bases each). CDR3 length equals 15 residues. Germline-derived CDR1 and CDR2 are MNHEY and SMNVEV (reference sequence). CDR3 in DNA: TGTGCCAGCAGGGGGGGCGGGACTGGGTCCAACGTCCTGACTTTC. Protein product: CASRGGGTGSNVLTF.

The rearrangement joins TRBV7-2 to TRBJ2-3, with D unresolved. Deletions cut 6 bases from V and 4 bases from J, with 11 bases between. Germline loops: CDR1 SGHTA, CDR2 FQGNSA. CDR3 length equals 13 residues. The CDR3 DNA follows: TGTGCCAGCAGTTACGACCGAGCAGATACGCAGTATTTT. It specifies CASSYDRADTQYF.

The chain employs TRBV11-2 and TRBJ2-3; D gene ambiguous. The CDR3 length is 14 residues. Looked up from germline, CDR1 is SGHAT and CDR2 is FQNNGV. The V end was cut by 1 base, the J end by 6 bases, with 11 bases between. The CDR3 DNA reads as TGTGCCAGCAGCTTAGGCCCGCTCCCTGATACGCAGTATTTT. This sequence encodes CASSLGPLPDTQYF.

About this clone itself: A clone one base away is much larger, so this may be a read error. The CDR3 loop reads CASSLGNIQYF. The CDR3 region has the DNA TGTGCCAGCAGCTTAGGAAACATTCAGTACTTC. The chain recombines TRBV7-2 with TRBJ2-4; no firm D call. This CDR3 has 11 amino acids. The V end was cut by 1 base, the J end by 6 bases, with 1 base between. CDR1 SGHTA and CDR2 FQGNSA come from the germline V gene.

CDR3 sequence reads: CASSQVRATNTEAFF. CDR3 coding DNA: TGCGCCAGCAGCCAAGTCCGGGCCACGAACACTGAAGCTTTCTTT. The chain joins TRBV4-3 to TRBJ1-1; D unresolved. The germline V gene encodes CDR1 LGHNA and CDR2 YSLEER. The ends were cut back, 1 base at V and 1 base at J, with 10 bases in the middle. The CDR3 extends over 15 amino acids.

The chain combines TRBV28 with TRBJ2-7; 8 nucleotides agree with TRBD1. This CDR3 contains 14 residues. Germline V gives CDR1 MDHEN, CDR2 SYDVKM. The V gene end was trimmed by 6 bases and the J gene end by 2 bases; junction bases not matched to a gene: 6. Here the CDR3 reads CASSPHRGTYEQYF. The CDR3 DNA reads as TGTGCCAGCAGCCCCCACAGGGGGACCTACGAGCAGTACTTC.

This clone was seen just once. V is TRBV7-2 and J is TRBJ2-7, with 8 bases identical to TRBD2. The V gene end was trimmed by 3 bases and the J gene end by 1 base; junction bases not matched to a gene: 2. The length of the CDR3 is 14 residues. Germline values: CDR1 SGHTA, CDR2 FQGNSA. CDR3 sequence (DNA): TGTGCCAGCAGCTTCGGGGGGGCTTCCTACGAGCAGTACTTC. Its protein is CASSFGGASYEQYF.

The rearrangement joins TRBV30 to TRBJ2-2; TRBD2 matches 7 bases. V was pared by 1 base and J by 1 base, with 3 bases of the junction left unmatched. The CDR3 covers 15 residues. Germline CDR1 reads GTSNPN; CDR2 reads SVGIG (reference sequence). This CDR3 is CAWSGGGQNTGELFF. The DNA for the CDR3 is TGTGCCTGGAGTGGGGGAGGGCAGAACACCGGGGAGCTGTTTTTT. Filled out from reference TRBV30 and TRBJ2-2, the complete variable domain reads SQTIHQWPATLVQPVGSPLSLECTVEGTSNPNLYWYRQAAGRGLQLLFYSVGIGQISSEVPQNLSASRPQDRQFILSSKKLLLSDSGFYLCAWSGGGQNTGELFFGEGSRLTVL.

The chain uses TRBV7-9 and TRBJ2-4; possible D gene TRBD1, 5 bases. Germline lookup yields CDR1 SEHNR and CDR2 FQNEAQ (reference sequence). V lost 1 base to trimming and J lost 1 base, with 5 bases between them. This CDR3 comprises 14 residues. The CDR3 bases are TGTGCCAGCAGCTTAGACAGGGCCAAAAACATTCAGTACTTC. It translates to CASSLDRAKNIQYF.

The chain has TRBV30 and TRBJ2-2; D might be TRBD1 (6 bases). The V gene's germline CDR1 is GTSNPN and CDR2 SVGIG (reference sequence). The CDR3 totals 15 residues. V was pared by 3 bases and J by 2 bases, with 13 bases between. CDR3 in amino acids: CAWRNPGDNTGELFF. The CDR3 nucleotides are TGTGCCTGGAGGAACCCAGGGGATAACACCGGGGAGCTGTTTTTT.

V and J are TRBV28 and TRBJ2-3; D is ambiguous. The CDR3 is 14 residues long. The V end lost 6 bases, the J end lost 4 bases, and 14 bases lay between the germline ends. Germline CDR1 MDHEN, CDR2 SYDVKM. The CDR3 bases are TGTGCCAGCAGACGCTCGCTAGGTCCAGATACGCAGTATTTT. Translation: CASRRSLGPDTQYF.

This rearrangement joins TRBV19 to TRBJ1-4, with D tentatively TRBD1 (6 bases). In germline, CDR1 is LNHDA, CDR2 SQIVND (reference sequence). The length of the CDR3 is 16 residues. Trimming shortened V by 7 bases and J by 0 bases, and 15 bases separated the two germline ends. CDR3 DNA: TGTGCCAGTACCTATAGAGCAGGGGCAACTAATGAAAAACTGTTTTTT. Amino acid sequence: CASTYRAGATNEKLFF.

This clone was detected once. This rearrangement joins TRBV5-6 to TRBJ2-7; 7 bases line up with TRBD2. Germline lookup yields CDR1 SGHDT and CDR2 YYEEEE. The CDR3 contains 14 residues. With V trimmed by 0 bases and J by 6 bases, 6 bases remained unmatched. The CDR3 sequence: CASSLGDYLREQYF. The CDR3 DNA follows: TGTGCCAGCAGCTTGGGGGACTACCTACGCGAGCAGTACTTC.

The J gene is TRBJ1-1, the V gene TRBV7-9; 9 nucleotides line up with TRBD1. Trimming took 5 bases from V and 6 from J; bases not matched to a gene: 10. The length of the CDR3 is 15 residues. Germline V gives CDR1 SEHNR, CDR2 FQNEAQ (reference sequence). The CDR3 DNA reads TGTGCCAGCAGCATTTGGGACAGGGAGGCGCCTGAAGCTTTCTTT. Translation gives CASSIWDREAPEAFF. The full variable domain, with the rest looked up from reference TRBV7-9 and TRBJ1-1, is DTGVSQNPRHKITKRGQNVTFRCDPISEHNRLYWYRQTLGQGPEFLTYFQNEAQLEKSRLLSDRFSAERPKGSFSTLEIQRTEQGDSAMYLCASSIWDREAPEAFFGQGTRLTVV.

V is TRBV6-6 and J is TRBJ2-4; weak D call: TRBD2 (6 bases). V dropped 4 bases and J dropped 9 bases, with 7 bases sitting between them. CDR3 size: 11 residues. Germline CDR1 reads MNHNY; CDR2 reads SVGAGI (reference sequence). This chain's CDR3 is CASSSGGIQYF. The DNA of the CDR3 is TGTGCCAGCAGTTCCGGGGGCATTCAGTACTTC.

V usage is TRBV28 and J usage is TRBJ2-7; D is possibly TRBD1 (6 bases). The CDR3 covers 13 residues. Looked up from germline, CDR1 is MDHEN and CDR2 is SYDVKM. Deletions cut 3 bases from V and 2 bases from J, with 8 bases between. The CDR3 DNA is TGTGCCAGCAGTTTGGGGGCCACCTACGAGCAGTACTTC. It is translated as CASSLGATYEQYF.